Each of the 8 T cell receptor beta chains below was sequenced from the same sample in a study of cytomegalovirus exposure and HLA in healthy donors. PCR employed 60 Vbeta and 13 Jbeta primers. Produced via immunoSEQ multiplex PCR; TCRdb's table is partial and in-frame only. The sample records about 160,000 clones, approximately 80% being singletons. Specimen: PBMCs. Every receptor here comes from a male donor in good health and CMV-seropositive.

V usage is TRBV5-1 and J usage is TRBJ1-4, with 7 nucleotides matching TRBD1. With 2 bases clipped from V and 4 bases from J, the junction kept 8 bases outside the gene matches. CDR1 SGHRS and CDR2 YFSETQ come from the germline V gene. This CDR3 region has 16 residues. DNA for the CDR3: TGCGCCAGCAGCTTTAAATCGGGACAGATTAATGAAAAACTGTTTTTT. It is translated as CASSFKSGQINEKLFF.

The chain carries TRBV28 and TRBJ2-2; D may be TRBD2 (5 bases). This CDR3 has 14 amino acids. Trimming pared 8 bases from V and 7 bases from J, leaving 17 bases between. Germline V gene lookup returns CDR1 MDHEN and CDR2 SYDVKM. CDR3 loop: CASFRSGGIGELFF. CDR3 coding DNA: TGTGCCAGCTTCCGAAGCGGTGGAATCGGGGAGCTGTTTTTT. The full variable domain, with the rest looked up from reference TRBV28 and TRBJ2-2, is DVKVTQSSRYLVKRTGEKVFLECVQDMDHENMFWYRQDPGLGLRLIYFSYDVKMKEKGDIPEGYSVSREKKERFSLILESASTNQTSMYLCASFRSGGIGELFFGEGSRLTVL.

The chain couples TRBV27 to TRBJ1-1; a weak D match, TRBD1 (5 bases). Trimming removed 6 bases at V and 5 bases at J, with 16 bases between. There are 14 residues in the CDR3. Germline-derived CDR1 and CDR2 are MNHEY and SMNVEV (reference sequence). This chain's CDR3 is CASSSAGIGTEAFF. The CDR3 nucleotides are TGTGCCAGCAGCTCCGCAGGGATTGGGACTGAAGCTTTCTTT.

J is TRBJ1-1 and V is TRBV7-9; D gene ambiguous. Germline CDR1 is SEHNR and CDR2 is FQNEAQ (reference sequence). The CDR3 contains 12 residues. The V end was cut by 1 base, the J end by 7 bases, with 7 bases between. The CDR3 sequence is CASSLDLSEAFF. The CDR3 coding sequence is TGTGCCAGCAGCTTAGATTTGAGTGAAGCTTTCTTT.

V is TRBV5-1 and J is TRBJ2-1, with D possibly TRBD2 on 6 matching bases. The CDR3 length is 16 residues. The V end lost 0 bases, the J end lost 10 bases, and 20 bases lay between the germline ends. Germline lookup yields CDR1 SGHRS and CDR2 YFSETQ. For the CDR3, the DNA is TGCGCCAGCAGCTTGGTACCGGGACTGCAGGATAAGGAGCAGTTCTTC. It yields the protein CASSLVPGLQDKEQFF.

The chain recombines TRBV21-1 with TRBJ2-5; the table gives TRBD1 as D, unverified against the DNA. TRBV21-1 is given as a pseudogene. The CDR3 sequence is 16 residues long. The CDR3 coding sequence is TGTGCCAGCAGCAACCGGACAGTCGCGGGCTGGGAGACCCAGTACTTC. It encodes CASSNRTVAGWETQYF.

The chain is built from TRBV28 and TRBJ1-5; TRBD1 matches 9 bases. The CDR3 runs 17 residues. Germline-derived CDR1 and CDR2 are MDHEN and SYDVKM. V gave up 4 bases and J gave up 1 base; unmatched junction bases: 8. The CDR3 loop is CASSSWTGDPSNQPQHF. The CDR3 DNA is TGTGCCAGCAGTTCCTGGACAGGGGATCCAAGCAATCAGCCCCAGCATTTT. The full variable domain, its missing parts supplied by reference TRBV28 and TRBJ1-5, is DVKVTQSSRYLVKRTGEKVFLECVQDMDHENMFWYRQDPGLGLRLIYFSYDVKMKEKGDIPEGYSVSREKKERFSLILESASTNQTSMYLCASSSWTGDPSNQPQHFGDGTRLSIL.

V usage is TRBV4-1 and J usage is TRBJ2-5; TRBD2 matches 10 bases. The germline V gene has CDR1 MGHRA and CDR2 YSYEKL. J lost 3 bases, V lost 1 base, and 2 bases had no gene match. The CDR3 is 15 amino acids. CDR3 DNA: TGCGCCAGCAGCCAAGTTGGGACTAGCGAAGAGACCCAGTACTTC. It yields the protein CASSQVGTSEETQYF.